A selection of T cell receptor beta chains follows, all from one sample in a study of patients and donors after allogeneic stem cell transplantation. TCRdb called the RT-PCR reads again in MiXCR, with one record for every CDR3 protein. This table holds 390,000 or so distinct CDR3 sequences, 15% to 20% found once. The specimen was blood, either unsorted or a sorted T cell fraction (not recorded which). These receptors all stem from a human donor who was either an allogeneic HSCT recipient or a stem cell or donor lymphocyte infusion donor (not recorded which). It is not recorded whose cells these are; they may come from a transplant donor. The CDR3 runs from the conserved cysteine through the conserved F or W. Fields, in order: D gene, J gene, clone size, V gene, CDR3 length, CDR3 DNA, CDR3 protein. D genes are given only for firm matches. Some rows have no size entry. The others give once, few or many, or a class for an expanded clone.

- TRBJ2-2 - TRBV7-9 15 TGTGCCACCCTCCTTTCCCGTCTCGGCACCGGGGAGCTGTTTTTT CATLLSRLGTGELFF
TRBD2 TRBJ2-1 - TRBV20-1 16 TGCAGTGCTAGAATCCTAGCGGGGGGGAACTACAATGAGCAGTTCTTC CSARILAGGNYNEQFF
TRBD1 TRBJ1-6 - TRBV9 18 TGTGCCAGCAGCGTAGGGACCGGGACAGGGTTGAGTAATTCACCCCTCCACTTT CASSVGTGTGLSNSPLHF
TRBD1 TRBJ1-1 few TRBV10-3 15 TGTGCCATCAGATTCGGACAGGGAAGGGACACTGAAGCTTTCTTT CAIRFGQGRDTEAFF
TRBD1 TRBJ2-7 many TRBV5-1 14 TGCGCCAGCAGCTCCACAGGGGGCTCCTACGAGCAGTACTTC CASSSTGGSYEQYF
- TRBJ1-1 few TRBV30 11 TGTGCCTGGGCAAGTACAGGGGAAGCTTTCTTT CAWASTGEAFF
TRBD2 TRBJ2-7 - TRBV4-3 14 TGCGCCAGCAGCCAAGAAGCTAGCGGACCTGAGCAGTACTTC CASSQEASGPEQYF
TRBD1 TRBJ2-7 - TRBV30 14 TGTGCCTCCGGGACAGGGAGGACCTCCTACGAGCAGTACTTC CASGTGRTSYEQYF
- TRBJ1-3 few TRBV7-2 16 TGTGCCAGCAGCTTTACGTCAGGGAAGACTGGAAACACCATATATTTT CASSFTSGKTGNTIYF
- TRBJ2-3 few TRBV30 15 TGTGCCTGGACTACGGGGACTTCGCGCACAGATACGCAGTATTTT CAWTTGTSRTDTQYF
- TRBJ2-3 many TRBV5-1 14 TGCGCCAGCAGCTTAGAAACGGGTACTCCTACGCAGTATTTT CASSLETGTPTQYF
- TRBJ1-1 - TRBV7-9 15 TGTGCCAGCAGCTTGTGGGCGGGGTTGAACACTGAAGCTTTCTTT CASSLWAGLNTEAFF
TRBD1 TRBJ2-7 - TRBV20-1 15 TGCAGTGCTAGAGATCTGTTACAGGGGGCCTACGAGCAGTACTTC CSARDLLQGAYEQYF
- TRBJ1-1 - TRBV14 14 TGTGCCAGCAGCCAAGATGAGCAAAGGAAAGGGGCTTTCTTT CASSQDEQRKGAFF
- TRBJ1-4 - TRBV4-3 13 TGCGCCAGCAGCCAAGATTTTGGGGAAAAACTGTTTTTT CASSQDFGEKLFF
TRBD2 TRBJ2-1 - TRBV10-3 17 TGTGCCATCAGCCCCCTAGCGGGGGGGAGCTCCTACAATGAGCAGTTCTTC CAISPLAGGSSYNEQFF
TRBD1 TRBJ2-3 - TRBV4-3 15 TGCGCCAGCAGCCAAGAATCGCAGGGGGCAGATACGCAGTATTTT CASSQESQGADTQYF
TRBD1 TRBJ1-5 few TRBV27 15 TGTGCCAGCAGTTTAAGGGGGCGCGCGGATCAGCCCCAGCATTTT CASSLRGRADQPQHF
- TRBJ1-1 - TRBV4-1 15 TGCGCCAGCAGCCCCTGGGGACTGCTGAACACTGAAGCTTTCTTT CASSPWGLLNTEAFF
- TRBJ2-1 few TRBV3-1 13 TGTGCCAGCAGCCCAGCCGACACGGACAAGCAGTTCTTC CASSPADTDKQFF
- TRBJ2-7 - TRBV20-1 13 TGCAGTGCTATCCGGAGGGTAAGAGGAGAGCAGTACTTC CSAIRRVRGEQYF
TRBD1 TRBJ2-6 - TRBV7-3 17 TGTGCCAGCAGCCCCCCAGGGACAGTCTCTGGGGCCAACGTCCTGACTTTC CASSPPGTVSGANVLTF
- TRBJ2-1 - TRBV18 14 TGTGCCAGCTCACCTCCCCGTGGGTGGGCAGGGCAGTTCTTC CASSPPRGWAGQFF
- TRBJ2-7 - TRBV7-9 16 TGTGCCAGCAGTCGGATGGGTGGCTCCAACCCCTACGAGCAGTACTTC CASSRMGGSNPYEQYF
- TRBJ1-4 few TRBV5-8 15 TGTGCCAGCAGCCGGGGCCATCCCAAGGGTGAAAAACTGTTTTTT CASSRGHPKGEKLFF
- TRBJ2-1 many TRBV29-1 11 TGCAGCCCGGGGACCTACAATGAGCAGTTCTTC CSPGTYNEQFF
TRBD2 TRBJ2-1 few TRBV7-3 16 TGTGCCAGCAGCGACCTGACTAGCGGGAACTACAATGAGCAGTTCTTC CASSDLTSGNYNEQFF
- TRBJ2-2 few TRBV6-1 18 TGTGCCAGCAGTGGTCTGCCTCTAGCGTTCGCGAACACCGGGGAGCTGTTTTTT CASSGLPLAFANTGELFF
- TRBJ1-5 - TRBV19 13 TGTGCCAGTAGTATTTTGGGCAATCAGCCCCAGCATTTT CASSILGNQPQHF
- TRBJ1-2 few TRBV3-1 16 TGTGCCAGCAGCCTCTCAACGGGACACCTGACTCGCGGCTACACCTTC CASSLSTGHLTRGYTF
TRBD2 TRBJ2-1 - TRBV5-1 15 TGCGCCAGCAGCTTGGTAGCGGGGGGGCAGGAGGAGCAGTTCTTC CASSLVAGGQEEQFF
TRBD1 TRBJ2-7 many TRBV15 18 TGTGCCACCAGCAGAGATCATTTTAGGACAGGGGCACGATACGAGCAGTACTTC CATSRDHFRTGARYEQYF
- TRBJ1-5 few TRBV21-1 14 TGTGCCAGCAGCTTCGGGACTTCGAATCAGCCCCAGCATTTT CASSFGTSNQPQHF
TRBD2 TRBJ2-1 - TRBV11-1 14 TGTGCCAGCAAGCGGGAGGGAACCTACAATGAGCAGTTCTTC CASKREGTYNEQFF
- TRBJ2-1 many TRBV24-1 16 TGTGCCACCAGTGATTTTCGACGGGGAGGTCGATATGAGCAGTTCTTC CATSDFRRGGRYEQFF
- TRBJ1-2 few TRBV13 17 TGTGCCAGCAGCTTTAAGGGGGGTAAAAGGACCGCCTATGGCTACACCTTC CASSFKGGKRTAYGYTF
- TRBJ2-7 few TRBV7-8 14 TGTGCCAGCAGCCCTAAGGACGGATACTACGAGCAGTACTTC CASSPKDGYYEQYF
- TRBJ2-2 - TRBV5-6 15 TGTGCCAGCAAACTGGGACCAGCGAACACCGGGGAGCTGTTTTTT CASKLGPANTGELFF
TRBD1 TRBJ1-5 few TRBV6-1 13 TGTGCCAGCAGTCGACAGGGAAAACAGCCCCAGCATTTT CASSRQGKQPQHF
TRBD1 TRBJ2-2 - TRBV28 16 TGTGCCAGCGGGGACAGGGGGCCTTCGAACACCGGGGAGCTGTTTTTT CASGDRGPSNTGELFF
- TRBJ2-3 - TRBV6-2/TRBV6-3 12 TGTGCCAGCAGTTACGCGGGAGATACGCAGTATTTT CASSYAGDTQYF
- TRBJ1-3 - TRBV6-5 15 TGTGCCAGCAGTTACTCGAAGGCCTCTGGAAACACCATATATTTT CASSYSKASGNTIYF
- TRBJ2-2 - TRBV6-2/TRBV6-3 14 TGTGCCAGCAGTTATGGCTTGCTGTTCGGGGAGCTGTTTTTT CASSYGLLFGELFF
TRBD2 TRBJ2-1 once TRBV7-6 18 TGTGCCAGCAGCTTAGAACTGGTGGGCGGGAGGCCGTACAATGAGCAGTTCTTC CASSLELVGGRPYNEQFF
- TRBJ2-5 few TRBV4-1 15 TGCGCCAGCAGCCAAGATGGGCAGGTCCGAGAGACCCAGTACTTC CASSQDGQVRETQYF
TRBD1 TRBJ1-1 - TRBV11-2 17 TGTGCCAGCAGCTTGGGGACAGGCCTTTTCATGAACACTGAAGCTTTCTTT CASSLGTGLFMNTEAFF
- TRBJ2-7 - TRBV29-1 13 TGCAGCGTCGCAGGACTGGAGGGGTCCGAGCAGTACTTC CSVAGLEGSEQYF
- TRBJ1-2 - TRBV30 14 TGTGCCTGGAATCAAGACAGGCGCAACTATGGCTACACCTTC CAWNQDRRNYGYTF
TRBD1 TRBJ2-7 few TRBV12-5 14 TGTGCTAGTGGTTTTAACAGGGGGCTGTACGAGCAGTACTTC CASGFNRGLYEQYF
- TRBJ2-1 - TRBV4-1 15 TGCGCCAGCAGCCAAGCGGCGAGCTCCTACAATGAGCAGTTCTTC CASSQAASSYNEQFF
- TRBJ2-5 few TRBV7-9 16 TGTGCCAGCAGCTTAGAAGTGGTTCGAACGCGGGAGACCCAGTACTTC CASSLEVVRTRETQYF
- TRBJ2-2 few TRBV10-3 17 TGTGCCATCAGTGAGTCGAGAAGGGGCGCTTCCCCCGGGGAGCTGTTTTTT CAISESRRGASPGELFF
- TRBJ2-3 few TRBV7-9 13 TGTGCCAGCAGCCCCCGCGCGGCAGATACGCAGTATTTT CASSPRAADTQYF